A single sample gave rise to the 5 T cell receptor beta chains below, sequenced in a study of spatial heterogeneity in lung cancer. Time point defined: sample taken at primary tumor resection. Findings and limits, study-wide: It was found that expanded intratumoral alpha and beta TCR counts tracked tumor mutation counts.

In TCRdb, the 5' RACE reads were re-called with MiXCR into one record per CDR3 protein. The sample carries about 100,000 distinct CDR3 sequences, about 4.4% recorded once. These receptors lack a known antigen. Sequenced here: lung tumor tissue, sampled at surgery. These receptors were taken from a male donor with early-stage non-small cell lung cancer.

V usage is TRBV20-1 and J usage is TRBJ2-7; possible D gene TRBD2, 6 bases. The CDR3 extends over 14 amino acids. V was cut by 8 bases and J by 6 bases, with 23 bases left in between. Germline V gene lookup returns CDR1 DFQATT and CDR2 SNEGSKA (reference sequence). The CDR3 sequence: CSLMVAGKRGEQYF. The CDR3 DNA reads TGCAGTCTCATGGTGGCGGGGAAAAGGGGCGAGCAGTACTTC.

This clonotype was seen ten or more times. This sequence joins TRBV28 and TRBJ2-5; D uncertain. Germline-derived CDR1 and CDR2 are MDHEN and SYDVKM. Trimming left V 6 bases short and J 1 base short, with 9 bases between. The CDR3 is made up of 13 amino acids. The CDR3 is CASSTVGQETQYF. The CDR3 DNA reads TGTGCCAGCAGCACTGTGGGCCAAGAGACCCAGTACTTC.

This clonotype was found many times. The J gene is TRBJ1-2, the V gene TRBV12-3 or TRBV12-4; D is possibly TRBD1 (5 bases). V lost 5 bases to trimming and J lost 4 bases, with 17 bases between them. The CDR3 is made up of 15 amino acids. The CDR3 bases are TGTGCCAGCAGTGTTGATCCCTCGACAGTCTATGGCTACACCTTC. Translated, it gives CASSVDPSTVYGYTF.

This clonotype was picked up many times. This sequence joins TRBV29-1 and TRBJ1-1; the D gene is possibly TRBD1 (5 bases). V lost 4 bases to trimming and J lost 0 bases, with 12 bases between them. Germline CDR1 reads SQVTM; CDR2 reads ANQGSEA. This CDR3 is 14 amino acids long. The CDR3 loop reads CSVARRGLNTEAFF. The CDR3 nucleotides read TGCAGCGTTGCAAGGCGGGGCCTGAACACTGAAGCTTTCTTT.

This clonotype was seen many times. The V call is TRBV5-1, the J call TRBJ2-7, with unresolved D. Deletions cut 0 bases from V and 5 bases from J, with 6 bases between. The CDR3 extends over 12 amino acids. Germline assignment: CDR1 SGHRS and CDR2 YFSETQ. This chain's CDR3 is CASSLAGHEQYF. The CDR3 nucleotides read TGCGCCAGCAGCTTGGCCGGGCACGAGCAGTACTTC.